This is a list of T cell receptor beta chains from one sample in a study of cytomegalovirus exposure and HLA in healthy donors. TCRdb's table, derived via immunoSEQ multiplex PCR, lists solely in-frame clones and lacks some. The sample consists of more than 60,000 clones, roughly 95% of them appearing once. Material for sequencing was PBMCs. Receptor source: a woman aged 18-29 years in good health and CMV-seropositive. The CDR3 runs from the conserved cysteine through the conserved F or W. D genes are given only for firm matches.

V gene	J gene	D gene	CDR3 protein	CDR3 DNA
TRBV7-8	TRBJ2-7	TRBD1	CASGATGGMIEQYF	TGTGCCAGCGGAGCGACAGGGGGTATGATCGAGCAGTACTTC
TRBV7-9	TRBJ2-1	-	CASRILKKSSYNEQFF	TGTGCCAGCAGAATTTTAAAAAAGAGCTCCTACAATGAGCAGTTCTTC
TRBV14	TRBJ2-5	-	CASSPLGGEETQYF	TGTGCCAGCAGCCCTTTGGGGGGAGAAGAGACCCAGTACTTC
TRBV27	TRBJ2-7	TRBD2	CASSPGTSGRGEQYF	TGTGCCAGCAGTCCCGGGACTAGCGGGAGGGGCGAGCAGTACTTC
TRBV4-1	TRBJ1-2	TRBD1	CASSQDRGQGIYGYTF	TGCGCCAGCAGCCAAGATCGGGGACAGGGCATCTATGGCTACACCTTC
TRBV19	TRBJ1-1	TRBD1	CASTHRRGPEAFF	TGTGCCAGTACCCACAGGAGGGGGCCTGAAGCTTTCTTT
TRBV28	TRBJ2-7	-	CASSVRGRYEQYF	TGTGCCAGCAGCGTCAGGGGAAGATACGAGCAGTACTTC
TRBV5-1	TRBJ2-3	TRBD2	CASSLGLAGGDTQYF	TGCGCCAGCAGCTTGGGACTAGCGGGAGGCGATACGCAGTATTTT
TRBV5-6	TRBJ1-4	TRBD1	CASSRYGTENEKLFF	TGTGCCAGCAGCCGTTACGGGACAGAGAATGAAAAACTGTTTTTT
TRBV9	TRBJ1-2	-	CASSVELGPNYGYTF	TGTGCCAGCAGCGTAGAGCTGGGGCCTAACTATGGCTACACCTTC
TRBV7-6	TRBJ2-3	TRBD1	CASSTHRDSPTDTQYF	TGTGCCAGCAGCACCCACCGGGACAGTCCCACAGATACGCAGTATTTT
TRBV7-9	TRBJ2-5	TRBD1	CASSYDRGQETQYF	TGTGCCAGCAGCTATGACAGGGGGCAAGAGACCCAGTACTTC
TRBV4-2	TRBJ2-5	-	CASSHGQRTHQETQYF	TGTGCCAGCAGCCACGGACAGCGAACACACCAAGAGACCCAGTACTTC
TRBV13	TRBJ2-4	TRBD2	CASSTTQPGLAGLAKNIQYF	TGTGCCAGCAGCACCACCCAACCGGGACTAGCGGGTCTAGCCAAAAACATTCAGTACTTC
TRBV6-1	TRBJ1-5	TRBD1	CASRTRQGNQPQHF	TGTGCCAGCCGCACTAGACAGGGGAATCAGCCCCAGCATTTT
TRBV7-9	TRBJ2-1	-	CASIIGPSAHYGNNEQFF	TGTGCCAGCATCATTGGCCCCAGCGCCCACTACGGAAACAATGAGCAGTTCTTC
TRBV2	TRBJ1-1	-	CASSRTGMNTEAFF	TGTGCCAGCAGTCGTACGGGTATGAACACTGAAGCTTTCTTT